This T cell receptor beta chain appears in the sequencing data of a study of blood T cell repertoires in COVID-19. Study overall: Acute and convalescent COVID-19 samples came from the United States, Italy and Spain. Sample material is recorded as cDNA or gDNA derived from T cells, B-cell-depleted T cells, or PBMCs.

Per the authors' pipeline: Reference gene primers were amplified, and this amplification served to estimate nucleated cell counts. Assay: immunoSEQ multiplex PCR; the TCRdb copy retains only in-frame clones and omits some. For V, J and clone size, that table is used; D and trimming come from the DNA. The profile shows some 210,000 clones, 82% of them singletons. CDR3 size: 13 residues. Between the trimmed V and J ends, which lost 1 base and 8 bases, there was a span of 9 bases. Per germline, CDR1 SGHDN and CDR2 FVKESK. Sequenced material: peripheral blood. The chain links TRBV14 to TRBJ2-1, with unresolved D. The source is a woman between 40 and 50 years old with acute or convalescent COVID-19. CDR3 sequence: CASSQVRLDEQFF. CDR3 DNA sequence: TGTGCCAGCAGCCAAGTTCGGCTAGATGAGCAGTTCTTC.